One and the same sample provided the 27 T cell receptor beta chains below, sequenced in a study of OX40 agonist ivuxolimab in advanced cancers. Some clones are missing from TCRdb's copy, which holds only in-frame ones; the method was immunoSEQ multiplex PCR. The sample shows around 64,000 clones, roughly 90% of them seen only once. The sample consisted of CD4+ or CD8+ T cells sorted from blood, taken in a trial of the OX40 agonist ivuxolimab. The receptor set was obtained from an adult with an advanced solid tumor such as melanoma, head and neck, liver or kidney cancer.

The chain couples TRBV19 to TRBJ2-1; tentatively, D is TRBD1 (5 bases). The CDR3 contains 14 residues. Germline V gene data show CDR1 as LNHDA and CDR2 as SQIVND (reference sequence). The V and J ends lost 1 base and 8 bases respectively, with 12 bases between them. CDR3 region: CASSIGSQGYEQFF. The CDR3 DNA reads TGTGCCAGTAGTATAGGAAGCCAGGGCTATGAGCAGTTCTTC. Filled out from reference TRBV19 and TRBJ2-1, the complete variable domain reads DGGITQSPKYLFRKEGQNVTLSCEQNLNHDAMYWYRQDPGQGLRLIYYSQIVNDFQKGDIAEGYSVSREKKESFPLTVTSAQKNPTAFYLCASSIGSQGYEQFFGPGTRLTVL.

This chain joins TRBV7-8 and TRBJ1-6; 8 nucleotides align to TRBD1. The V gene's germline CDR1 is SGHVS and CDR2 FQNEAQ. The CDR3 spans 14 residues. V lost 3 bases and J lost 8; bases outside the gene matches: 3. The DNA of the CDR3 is TGTGCCAGCAGCTTTGGACAGGGACATTCACCCCTCCACTTT. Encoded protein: CASSFGQGHSPLHF.

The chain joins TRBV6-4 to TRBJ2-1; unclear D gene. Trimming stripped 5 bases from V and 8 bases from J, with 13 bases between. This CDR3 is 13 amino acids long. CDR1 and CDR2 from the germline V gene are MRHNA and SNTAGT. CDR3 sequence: CASSPGPTDEQFF. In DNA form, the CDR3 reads TGTGCCAGCAGTCCCGGACCCACGGATGAGCAGTTCTTC.

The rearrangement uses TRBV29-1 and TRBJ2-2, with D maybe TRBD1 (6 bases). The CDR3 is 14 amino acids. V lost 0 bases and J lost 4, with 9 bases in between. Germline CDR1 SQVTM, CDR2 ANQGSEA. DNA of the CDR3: TGCAGCGTTGAAGAGTTAGGGGGCACCGGGGAGCTGTTTTTT. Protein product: CSVEELGGTGELFF.

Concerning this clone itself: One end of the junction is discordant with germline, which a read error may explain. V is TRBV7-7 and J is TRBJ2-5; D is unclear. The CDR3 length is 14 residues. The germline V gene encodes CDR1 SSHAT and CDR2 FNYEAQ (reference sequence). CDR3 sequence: CASSLIPSQETQYF. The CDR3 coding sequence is TGTGCTAGCAGCTTAATCCCGAGCCAAGAGACCCAGTACTTC. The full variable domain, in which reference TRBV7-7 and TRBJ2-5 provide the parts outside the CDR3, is GAGVSQSPRYKVTKRGQDVTLRCDPISSHATLYWYQQALGQGPEFLTYFNYEAQPDKSGLPSDRFSAERPEGSISTLTIQRTEQRDSAMYRCASSLIPSQETQYFGPGTRLLVL.

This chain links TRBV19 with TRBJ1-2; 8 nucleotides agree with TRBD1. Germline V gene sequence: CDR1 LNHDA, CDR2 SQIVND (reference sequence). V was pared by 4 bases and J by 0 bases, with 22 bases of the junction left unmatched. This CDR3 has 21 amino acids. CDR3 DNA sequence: TGTGCCAGTAGTACCAACCGGATCGATGTGGACAGGGACATCCCTAACTATGGCTACACCTTC. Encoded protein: CASSTNRIDVDRDIPNYGYTF.

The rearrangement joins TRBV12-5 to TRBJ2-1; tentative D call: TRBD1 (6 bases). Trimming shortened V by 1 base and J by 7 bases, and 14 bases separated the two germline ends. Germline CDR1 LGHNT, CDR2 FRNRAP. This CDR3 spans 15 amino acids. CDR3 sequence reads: CASGLETTGLNEQFF. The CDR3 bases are TGTGCTAGTGGTTTGGAGACAACAGGGTTAAATGAGCAGTTCTTC. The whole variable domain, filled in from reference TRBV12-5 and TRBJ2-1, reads DARVTQTPRHKVTEMGQEVTMRCQPILGHNTVFWYRQTMMQGLELLAYFRNRAPLDDSGMPKDRFSAEMPDATLATLKIQPSEPRDSAVYFCASGLETTGLNEQFFGPGTRLTVL.

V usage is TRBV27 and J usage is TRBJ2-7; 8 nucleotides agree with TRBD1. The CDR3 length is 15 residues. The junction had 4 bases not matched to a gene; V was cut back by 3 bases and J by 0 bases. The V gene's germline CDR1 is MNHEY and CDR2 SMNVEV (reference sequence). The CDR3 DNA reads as TGTGCCAGCAGTTTGTCCGGGACAGGCTCCTACGAGCAGTACTTC. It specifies CASSLSGTGSYEQYF.

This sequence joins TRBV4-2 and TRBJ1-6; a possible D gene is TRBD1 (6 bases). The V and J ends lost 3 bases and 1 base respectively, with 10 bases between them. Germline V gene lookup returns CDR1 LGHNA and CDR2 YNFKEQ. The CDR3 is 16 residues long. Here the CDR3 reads CASSQAGTSYNSPLHF. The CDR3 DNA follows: TGTGCCAGCAGCCAGGCCGGGACATCCTATAATTCACCCCTCCACTTT.

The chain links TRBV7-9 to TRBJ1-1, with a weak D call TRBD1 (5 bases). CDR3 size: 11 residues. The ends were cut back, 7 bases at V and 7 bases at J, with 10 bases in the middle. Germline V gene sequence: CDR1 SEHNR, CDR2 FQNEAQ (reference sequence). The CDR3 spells CASNRGGEAFF. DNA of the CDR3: TGTGCCAGCAACCGCGGGGGTGAAGCTTTCTTT.

CDR3 loop: CASSLLPGLAGSYEQYF. CDR3 nucleotide sequence: TGTGCCAGCAGCCTCCTGCCGGGACTAGCGGGGTCCTACGAGCAGTACTTC. The chain recombines TRBV4-2 with TRBJ2-7; 13 bases are shared with TRBD2. The CDR3 sequence is 17 residues long. Germline trimming cut 4 bases from V and 1 base from J; bases unmatched to any gene: 7. Germline assignment: CDR1 LGHNA and CDR2 YNFKEQ.

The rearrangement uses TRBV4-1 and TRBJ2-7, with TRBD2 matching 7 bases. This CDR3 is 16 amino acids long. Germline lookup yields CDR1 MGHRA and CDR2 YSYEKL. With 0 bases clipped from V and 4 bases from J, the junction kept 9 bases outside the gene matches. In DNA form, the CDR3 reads TGCGCCAGCAGCCAAGAATGGGGGGGAAGCTCTTACGAGCAGTACTTC. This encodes CASSQEWGGSSYEQYF.

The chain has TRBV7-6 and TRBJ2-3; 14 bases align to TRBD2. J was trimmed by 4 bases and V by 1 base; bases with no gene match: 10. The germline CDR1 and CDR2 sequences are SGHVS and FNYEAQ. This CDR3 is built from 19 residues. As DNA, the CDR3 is TGTGCCAGCAGCTTAGGAACCGGACTAGCGGGGGGAACCGCAGATACGCAGTATTTT. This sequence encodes CASSLGTGLAGGTADTQYF.

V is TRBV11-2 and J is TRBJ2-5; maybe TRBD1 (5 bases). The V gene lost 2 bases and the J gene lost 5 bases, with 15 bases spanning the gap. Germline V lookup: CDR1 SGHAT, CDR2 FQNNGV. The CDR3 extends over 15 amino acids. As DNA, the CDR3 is TGTGCCAGCAGCTTATTCACTCAGGGTCTGGAGACCCAGTACTTC. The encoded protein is CASSLFTQGLETQYF.

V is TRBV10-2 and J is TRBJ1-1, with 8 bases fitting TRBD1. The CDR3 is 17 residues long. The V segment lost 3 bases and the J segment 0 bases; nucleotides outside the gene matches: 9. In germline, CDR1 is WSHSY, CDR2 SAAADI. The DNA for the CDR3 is TGCGCCAGCAGTGACTGGACAGGGACCGATCTGAACACTGAAGCTTTCTTT. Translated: CASSDWTGTDLNTEAFF.

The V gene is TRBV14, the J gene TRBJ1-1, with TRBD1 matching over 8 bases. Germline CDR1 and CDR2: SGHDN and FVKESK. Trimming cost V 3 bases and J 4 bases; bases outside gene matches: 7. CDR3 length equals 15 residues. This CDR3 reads CASSQWTGQVTEAFF. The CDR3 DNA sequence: TGTGCCAGCAGCCAGTGGACAGGGCAGGTCACTGAAGCTTTCTTT.

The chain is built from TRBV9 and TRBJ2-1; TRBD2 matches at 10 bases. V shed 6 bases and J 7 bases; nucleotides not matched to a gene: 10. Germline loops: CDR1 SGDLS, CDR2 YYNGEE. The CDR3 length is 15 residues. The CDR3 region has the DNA TGTGCCAGCACCCTAAGCGGGGGGGCTCAGAATGAGCAGTTCTTC. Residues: CASTLSGGAQNEQFF.

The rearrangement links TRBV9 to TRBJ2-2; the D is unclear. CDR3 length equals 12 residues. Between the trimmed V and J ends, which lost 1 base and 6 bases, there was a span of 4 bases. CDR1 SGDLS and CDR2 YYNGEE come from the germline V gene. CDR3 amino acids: CASSVRAGELFF. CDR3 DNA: TGTGCCAGCAGCGTAAGGGCCGGGGAGCTGTTTTTT.

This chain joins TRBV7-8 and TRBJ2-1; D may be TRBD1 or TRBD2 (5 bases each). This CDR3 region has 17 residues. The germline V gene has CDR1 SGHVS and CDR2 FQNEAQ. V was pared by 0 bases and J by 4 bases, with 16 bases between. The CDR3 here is CASSLAWGSGPYNEQFF. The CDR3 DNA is TGTGCCAGCAGCTTAGCTTGGGGGTCAGGGCCTTACAATGAGCAGTTCTTC.

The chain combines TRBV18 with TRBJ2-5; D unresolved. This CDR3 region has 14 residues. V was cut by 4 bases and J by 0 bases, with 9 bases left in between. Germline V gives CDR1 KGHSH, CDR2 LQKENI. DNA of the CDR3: TGTGCCAGCTCACACTCAGCCGACCAAGAGACCCAGTACTTC. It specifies CASSHSADQETQYF.

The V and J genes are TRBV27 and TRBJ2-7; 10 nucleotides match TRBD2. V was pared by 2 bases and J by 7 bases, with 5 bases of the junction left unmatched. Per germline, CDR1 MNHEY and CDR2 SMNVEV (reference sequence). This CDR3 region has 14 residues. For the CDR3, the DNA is TGTGCCAGCAGTTTAATAGCGGGGGGCCATGAGCAGTACTTC. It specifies CASSLIAGGHEQYF.

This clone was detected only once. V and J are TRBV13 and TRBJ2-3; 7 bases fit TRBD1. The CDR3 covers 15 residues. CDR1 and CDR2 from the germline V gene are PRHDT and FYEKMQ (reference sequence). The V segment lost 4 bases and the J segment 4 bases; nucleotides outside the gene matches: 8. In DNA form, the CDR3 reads TGTGCCAGCAGCTCGACTTACGACAGGGCAGATACGCAGTATTTT. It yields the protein CASSSTYDRADTQYF.

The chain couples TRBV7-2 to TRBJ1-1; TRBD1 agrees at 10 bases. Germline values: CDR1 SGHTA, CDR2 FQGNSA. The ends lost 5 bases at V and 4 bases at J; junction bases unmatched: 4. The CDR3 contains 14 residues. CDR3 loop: CASSPWTGGTEAFF. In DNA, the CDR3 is TGTGCCAGCAGCCCTTGGACAGGGGGCACTGAAGCTTTCTTT.

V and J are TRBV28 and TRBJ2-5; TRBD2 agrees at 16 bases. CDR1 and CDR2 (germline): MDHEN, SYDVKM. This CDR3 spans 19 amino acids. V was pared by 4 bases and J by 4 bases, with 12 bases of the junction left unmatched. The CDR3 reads CASSSLSGTSGGVSETQYF. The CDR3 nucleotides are TGTGCCAGCAGTTCACTATCCGGGACTAGCGGGGGGGTATCAGAGACCCAGTACTTC.

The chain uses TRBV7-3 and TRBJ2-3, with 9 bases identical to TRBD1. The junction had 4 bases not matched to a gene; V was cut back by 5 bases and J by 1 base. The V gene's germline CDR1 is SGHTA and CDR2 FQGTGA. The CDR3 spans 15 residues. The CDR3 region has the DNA TGTGCCAGCAGCCGCACAGGGGGCGGCACAGATACGCAGTATTTT. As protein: CASSRTGGGTDTQYF.

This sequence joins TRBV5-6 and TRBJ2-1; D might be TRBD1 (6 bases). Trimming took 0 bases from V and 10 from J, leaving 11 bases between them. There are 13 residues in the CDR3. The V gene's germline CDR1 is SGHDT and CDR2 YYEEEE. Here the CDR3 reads CASSLEGGLEQFF. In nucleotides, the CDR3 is TGTGCCAGCAGCTTGGAAGGGGGTTTGGAGCAGTTCTTC.

The chain's CDR3 is CASWDSLSSYNSPLHF. The CDR3 DNA sequence: TGTGCCAGTTGGGACTCCCTGAGCTCCTATAATTCACCCCTCCACTTT. The rearrangement joins TRBV19 to TRBJ1-6; tentative D call: TRBD1 (5 bases). The CDR3 spans 16 residues. V was clipped by 8 bases and J by 0 bases, with 14 bases between them. CDR1 LNHDA and CDR2 SQIVND come from the germline V gene (reference sequence).